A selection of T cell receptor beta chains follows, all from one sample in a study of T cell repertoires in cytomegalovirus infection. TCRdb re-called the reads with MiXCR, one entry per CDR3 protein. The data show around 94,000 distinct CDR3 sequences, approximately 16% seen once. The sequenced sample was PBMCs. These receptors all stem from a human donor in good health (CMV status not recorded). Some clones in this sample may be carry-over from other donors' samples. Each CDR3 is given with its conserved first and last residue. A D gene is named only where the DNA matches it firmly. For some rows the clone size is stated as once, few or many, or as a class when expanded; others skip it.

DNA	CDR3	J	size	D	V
TGTGCCAGCAGCTTAGTCGGAAGAGGTCGAGAGACCCAGTACTTC	CASSLVGRGRETQYF	TRBJ2-5	few	.	TRBV11-1
TGTGCCAGCAGCCAAGGGCTAGCGGGCTACAATGAGCAGTTCTTC	CASSQGLAGYNEQFF	TRBJ2-1	few	TRBD2	TRBV3-1
TGTGCCAGCAGATCCTACAGGGGGACGAGCACTGAAGCTTTCTTT	CASRSYRGTSTEAFF	TRBJ1-1	many	TRBD1	TRBV2
TGTGCCAGCAGCCCCTCTCCGGGACAGGGTAACGTCCTGACTTTC	CASSPSPGQGNVLTF	TRBJ2-6	many	TRBD1	TRBV7-6
TGTGCCATCAGTGAGTCGAAGGCTAGCGGGGGGCAAGAGACCCAGTACTTC	CAISESKASGGQETQYF	TRBJ2-5	few	TRBD2	TRBV10-3
TGTGCCAGCAGTGAAACTCTCGATGGGGAAAAACTGTTTTTT	CASSETLDGEKLFF	TRBJ1-4	.	.	TRBV2
TGTGCCAGCAGCATACTCACAGGGGAGCAGTACTTC	CASSILTGEQYF	TRBJ2-7	few	.	TRBV7-2
TGTGCCAGCAGTTTATCGGGGGGGTATGGGAACACTGAAGCTTTCTTT	CASSLSGGYGNTEAFF	TRBJ1-1	.	.	TRBV28
TGTGCCAGCAGGGACAGCCCCCAAGAGACCCAGTACTTC	CASRDSPQETQYF	TRBJ2-5	few	.	TRBV2
TGTGCCAGCAGTGAAAAGGACAGGGACGAGACCCAGTACTTC	CASSEKDRDETQYF	TRBJ2-5	.	TRBD1	TRBV2
TGTGCCAGCAGTGATATTTCCGGGGGGTTAGCTGTTCGTGAGCCCCAGCATTTT	CASSDISGGLAVREPQHF	TRBJ1-5	few	.	TRBV2
TGCAGTGCTAGAGCAGAGGGTCCAATTAGCAATCAGTCCCAGCATTTT	CSARAEGPISNQSQHF	TRBJ1-5	.	.	TRBV20-1
TGTGCCAGCAGCCTCGGACGCGCAGATACGCAGTATTTT	CASSLGRADTQYF	TRBJ2-3	.	.	TRBV5-5
TGTGCCAGCAGTTTACCCCCCGCCGTGAGGGGGGGGGTGCATGGCTACACCTTC	CASSLPPAVRGGVHGYTF	TRBJ1-2	few	.	TRBV28
TGTGCCAGCAGTTACTCTGGGGCCAACGTCCTGACTTTC	CASSYSGANVLTF	TRBJ2-6	many	.	TRBV2
TGTGCCAGCAGCTTAGTTAGCGGCGGGATAGCTAACTATGGCTACACCTTC	CASSLVSGGIANYGYTF	TRBJ1-2	many	.	TRBV7-2
TGTGCCAGCAGCTTAACAGGGACTACAGAAGATACGCAGTATTTT	CASSLTGTTEDTQYF	TRBJ2-3	.	.	TRBV11-2
TGTGCCAGCAGCTTAGAGAGGCACACCTTC	CASSLERHTF	TRBJ1-2	.	.	TRBV7-9
TGTGCCAGCACCCGTCGTCCGGGGGGGCCGAACAATGAGCAGTTCTTC	CASTRRPGGPNNEQFF	TRBJ2-1	many	TRBD2	TRBV7-2
TGTGCCAGCAGTGCAGGACAGGATAACTACGAGCAGTACTTC	CASSAGQDNYEQYF	TRBJ2-7	few	TRBD1	TRBV25-1
TGCAGTGCGGAAGGCCCGCTCGGGGGGTCCTACGAGCAGTACTTC	CSAEGPLGGSYEQYF	TRBJ2-7	few	TRBD2	TRBV20-1
TGTGCCAGCAGCCCCAGGGGGGCCGGCGGACAGCCCCAGCATTTT	CASSPRGAGGQPQHF	TRBJ1-5	.	TRBD1	TRBV28
TGTGCCAGCAGTTCCTTCTCACTAGCGGGGGGGAGCTCCTACAATGAGCAGTTCTTC	CASSSFSLAGGSSYNEQFF	TRBJ2-1	.	TRBD2	TRBV6-5
TGCGCCAGCAGCGCGGCAAGGAGAGTTGAGACCCAGTACTTC	CASSAARRVETQYF	TRBJ2-5	few	.	TRBV5-1
TGTGCCAGCAGCTTTTCCGGGACAGGGGGAGGAAAACTGTTTTTT	CASSFSGTGGGKLFF	TRBJ1-4	few	TRBD1	TRBV7-2
TGCAGCGTTGCAGGAGGGGGAGGGCAGCCCCAGCATTTT	CSVAGGGGQPQHF	TRBJ1-5	once	.	TRBV29-1
TGTGCCAGTACCGTGGGTTGGAGCTCTGGAAACACCATATATTTT	CASTVGWSSGNTIYF	TRBJ1-3	many	.	TRBV19
TGTGCCAGCAGTTTAAGGGAGGCGGATGAAGCTTTCTTT	CASSLREADEAFF	TRBJ1-1	many	.	TRBV28
TGTGCCAGCCACGGACGTCTTAATGAGCAGTTCTTC	CASHGRLNEQFF	TRBJ2-1	many	.	TRBV11-2
TGCGCCAGCAGCTTGGCCTCAGGGGGCACAACTAATGAAAAACTGTTTTTT	CASSLASGGTTNEKLFF	TRBJ1-4	many	TRBD1	TRBV5-1
TGTGCCACCAGTCCCAGGACAGGGCCGGGGGAGCAGTACTTC	CATSPRTGPGEQYF	TRBJ2-7	many	TRBD1	TRBV24-1
TGTGCCATCGCCCGACAGGGAATCTCTGGGGCCAACGTCCTGACTTTC	CAIARQGISGANVLTF	TRBJ2-6	few	TRBD1	TRBV10-3
TGTGCCAGCAGCCAAGATGACAGAAGCTCCTATAATTCACCCCTCCACTTT	CASSQDDRSSYNSPLHF	TRBJ1-6	few	.	TRBV4-2
TGTGCCAGCAGTTCTCTACGACCGGGGCTGAGCAATGAGCAGTTCTTC	CASSSLRPGLSNEQFF	TRBJ2-1	few	.	TRBV6-1
TGCGCCAGCAGCTCCACAGGGGTGCGGGAAGAGACCCAGTACTTC	CASSSTGVREETQYF	TRBJ2-5	.	TRBD1	TRBV5-1
TGTGCCAGCAGCCCGGCCGGGAGGAATTACGAGCAGTACTTC	CASSPAGRNYEQYF	TRBJ2-7	.	TRBD2	TRBV28
TGTGCCAGCAGTCTCGGGAGTGCCACCGGGGAGCTGTTTTTT	CASSLGSATGELFF	TRBJ2-2	many	.	TRBV12-3/TRBV12-4
TGTGCCAGTAAGCAGGGGGCGCGGAATGAGCAGTTCTTC	CASKQGARNEQFF	TRBJ2-1	.	TRBD1	TRBV19
TGTGCCTGGGACACGGGGGTAGAGAACACTGAAGCTTTCTTT	CAWDTGVENTEAFF	TRBJ1-1	.	.	TRBV30
TGTGCCAGCAGTTACCCCCTGGGGCGCGGGGGCTACACCTTC	CASSYPLGRGGYTF	TRBJ1-2	.	.	TRBV28
TGTGCCAGCAGCTTAGCGGACAGGGGGCAAAAACTGTTTTTT	CASSLADRGQKLFF	TRBJ1-4	many	TRBD1	TRBV7-8
TGTGCCAGCAGTGGTCCGGGACAGGGACTCTACGAGCAGTACTTC	CASSGPGQGLYEQYF	TRBJ2-7	few	TRBD1	TRBV7-2
TGTGCCAGCGTTTCCGCCCCGGGGAATCAGCCCCAGCATTTT	CASVSAPGNQPQHF	TRBJ1-5	few	.	TRBV28
TGTGCCAGCAGGAGGGGGGGGGCAACAGATACGCAGTATTTT	CASRRGGATDTQYF	TRBJ2-3	few	.	TRBV6-5
TGTGCCAGCAGCCTTGGCGGGGGACGGCTGGGGAATGAGCAGTTCTTC	CASSLGGGRLGNEQFF	TRBJ2-1	.	TRBD2	TRBV11-3
TGTGCCATCAGTGACGCGCGGGGAGACTTATACAATGAGCAGTTCTTC	CAISDARGDLYNEQFF	TRBJ2-1	.	.	TRBV10-3
TGTGCCAGCAGTTACAAAGGACCACAGAAGGAGCAGTACTTC	CASSYKGPQKEQYF	TRBJ2-7	few	.	TRBV6-2/TRBV6-3
TGTGCCAGCAAAATGGGGAACACTGAAGCTTTCTTT	CASKMGNTEAFF	TRBJ1-1	.	.	TRBV14
TGTGCCAGCAGCACGGGACTAGCCAAAAACATTCAGTACTTC	CASSTGLAKNIQYF	TRBJ2-4	.	.	TRBV27
TGTGCCTGGAGTGTAGGACAGGCCCCCGGGCAGTACTTC	CAWSVGQAPGQYF	TRBJ2-7	few	TRBD1	TRBV30
TGCGCCAGCAGCCCGGGACAGGACACAGATACGCAGTATTTT	CASSPGQDTDTQYF	TRBJ2-3	.	TRBD1	TRBV5-1
TGTGCCAGCAGCGCCTACGGGGGACAGGGCTCCTACGAGCAGTACTTC	CASSAYGGQGSYEQYF	TRBJ2-7	many	TRBD1	TRBV7-6
TGTGCCAGCAGCTTAGTTCGGCGACCAACAGTTGGGGCCAACGTCCTGACTTTC	CASSLVRRPTVGANVLTF	TRBJ2-6	many	.	TRBV7-2
TGTGCCAGCAGCTTAGCCCCAGCCCTGAGGGGCGAGCAGTACTTC	CASSLAPALRGEQYF	TRBJ2-7	many	.	TRBV7-2
TGCGCCAGCAGCTCAGGTCTCGGAGAGACCCAGTACTTC	CASSSGLGETQYF	TRBJ2-5	few	.	TRBV5-1
TGCGCCAGCAGCCCCGGCGGGGGGCCTCGGGGGCAAGAGACCCAGTACTTC	CASSPGGGPRGQETQYF	TRBJ2-5	.	TRBD2	TRBV4-3